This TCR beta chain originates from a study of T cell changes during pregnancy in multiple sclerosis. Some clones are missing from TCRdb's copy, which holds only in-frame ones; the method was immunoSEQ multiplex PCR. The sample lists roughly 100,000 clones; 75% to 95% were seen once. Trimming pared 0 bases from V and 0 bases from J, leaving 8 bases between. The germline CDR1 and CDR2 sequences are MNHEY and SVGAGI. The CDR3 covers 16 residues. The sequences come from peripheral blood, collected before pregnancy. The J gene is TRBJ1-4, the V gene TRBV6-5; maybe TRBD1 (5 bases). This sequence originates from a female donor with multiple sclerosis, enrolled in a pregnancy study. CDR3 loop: CASSYSGAPTNEKLFF. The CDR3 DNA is TGTGCCAGCAGTTACTCAGGGGCCCCAACTAATGAAAAACTGTTTTTT.